This T cell receptor (beta chain) stems from a study of control samples from healthy donors and cancer patients. Trimming pared 5 bases from V and 3 bases from J, leaving 16 bases between. Germline lookup yields CDR1 MNHEY and CDR2 SVGAGI. This CDR3 is 15 amino acids long. This clone was observed once. TCRdb's copy holds only in-frame clones and misses some; the assay was immunoSEQ multiplex PCR. The repertoire holds roughly 29,000 clones, with about 80% as singletons. The genes are TRBV6-5 and TRBJ1-2, with unresolved D. Sequenced: PBMCs. The receptor's source is a man in his 60s with head and neck cancer. The CDR3 coding sequence is TGTGCCAGCAGTCAACAGACTGGACGGGACTATGGCTACACCTTC. Its protein is CASSQQTGRDYGYTF.